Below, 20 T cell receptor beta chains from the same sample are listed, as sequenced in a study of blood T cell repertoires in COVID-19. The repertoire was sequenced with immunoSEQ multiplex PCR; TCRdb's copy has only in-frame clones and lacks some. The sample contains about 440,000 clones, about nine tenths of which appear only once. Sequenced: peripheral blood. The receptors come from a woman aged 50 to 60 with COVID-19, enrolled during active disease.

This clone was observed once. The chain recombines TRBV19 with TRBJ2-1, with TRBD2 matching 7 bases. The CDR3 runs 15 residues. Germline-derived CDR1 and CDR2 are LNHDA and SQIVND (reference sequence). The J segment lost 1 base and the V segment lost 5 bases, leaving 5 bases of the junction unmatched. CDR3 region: CASSVWTSSYNEQFF. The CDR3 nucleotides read TGTGCCAGTAGTGTCTGGACTAGTTCCTACAATGAGCAGTTCTTC.

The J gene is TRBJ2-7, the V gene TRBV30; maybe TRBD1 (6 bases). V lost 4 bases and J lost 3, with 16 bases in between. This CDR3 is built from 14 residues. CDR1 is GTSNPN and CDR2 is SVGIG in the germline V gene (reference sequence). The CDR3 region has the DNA TGTGCCTGGAACCCCCAGGGGTACCTCTACGAGCAGTACTTC. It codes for CAWNPQGYLYEQYF.

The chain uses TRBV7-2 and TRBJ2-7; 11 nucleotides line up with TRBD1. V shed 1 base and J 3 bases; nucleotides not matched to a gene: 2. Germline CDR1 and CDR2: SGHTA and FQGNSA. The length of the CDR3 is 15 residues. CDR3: CASSLGTGGIYEQYF. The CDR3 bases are TGTGCCAGCAGCTTAGGGACAGGGGGCATCTACGAGCAGTACTTC.

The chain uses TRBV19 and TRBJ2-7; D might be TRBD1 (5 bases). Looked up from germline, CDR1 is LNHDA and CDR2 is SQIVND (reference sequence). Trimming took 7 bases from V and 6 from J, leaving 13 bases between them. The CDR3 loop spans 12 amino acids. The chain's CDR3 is CASNQGGSEQYF. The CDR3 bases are TGTGCCAGTAACCAGGGTGGAAGCGAGCAGTACTTC.

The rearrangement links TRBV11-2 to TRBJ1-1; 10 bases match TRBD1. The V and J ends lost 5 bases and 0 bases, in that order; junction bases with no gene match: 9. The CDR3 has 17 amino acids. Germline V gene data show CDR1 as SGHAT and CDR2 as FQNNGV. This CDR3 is CASSVRDRGHLNTEAFF. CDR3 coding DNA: TGTGCCAGCAGCGTCCGGGACAGGGGTCACCTGAACACTGAAGCTTTCTTT. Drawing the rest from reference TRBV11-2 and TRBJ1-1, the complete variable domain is EAGVAQSPRYKIIEKRQSVAFWCNPISGHATLYWYQQILGQGPKLLIQFQNNGVVDDSQLPKDRFSAERLKGVDSTLKIQPAKLEDSAVYLCASSVRDRGHLNTEAFFGQGTRLTVV.

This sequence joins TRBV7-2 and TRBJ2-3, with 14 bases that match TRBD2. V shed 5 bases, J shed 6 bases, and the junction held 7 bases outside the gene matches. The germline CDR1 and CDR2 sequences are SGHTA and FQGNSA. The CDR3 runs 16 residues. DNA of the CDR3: TGTGCCAGCAGCCGTCGACTAGCGGGGGGGCCGGATACGCAGTATTTT. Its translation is CASSRRLAGGPDTQYF.

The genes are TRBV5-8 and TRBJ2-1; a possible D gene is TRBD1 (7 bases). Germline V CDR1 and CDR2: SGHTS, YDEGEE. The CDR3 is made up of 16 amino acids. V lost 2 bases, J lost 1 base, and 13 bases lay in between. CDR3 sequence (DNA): TGTGCCAGCAGCTTTATGACAGGGAGGTCCTACAATGAGCAGTTCTTC. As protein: CASSFMTGRSYNEQFF.

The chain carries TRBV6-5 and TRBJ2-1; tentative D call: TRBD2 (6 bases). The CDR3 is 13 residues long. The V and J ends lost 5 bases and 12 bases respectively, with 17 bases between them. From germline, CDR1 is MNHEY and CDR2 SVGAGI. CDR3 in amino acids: CASSPERAFWQFF. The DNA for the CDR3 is TGTGCCAGCAGTCCCGAGCGGGCGTTCTGGCAGTTCTTC.

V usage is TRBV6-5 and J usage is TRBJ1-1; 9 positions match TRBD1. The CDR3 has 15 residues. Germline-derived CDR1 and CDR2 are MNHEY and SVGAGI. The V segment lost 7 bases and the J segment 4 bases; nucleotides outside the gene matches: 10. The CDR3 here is CASILQTGGSTEAFF. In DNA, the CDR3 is TGTGCCAGCATTCTACAGACAGGGGGAAGCACTGAAGCTTTCTTT.

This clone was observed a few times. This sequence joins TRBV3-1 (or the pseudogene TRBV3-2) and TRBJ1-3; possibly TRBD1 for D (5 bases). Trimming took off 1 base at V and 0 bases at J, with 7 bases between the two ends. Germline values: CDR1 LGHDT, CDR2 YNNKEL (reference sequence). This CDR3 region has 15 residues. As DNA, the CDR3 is TGTGCCAGCAGCCAAGGCAGGGTCTCTGGAAACACCATATATTTT. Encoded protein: CASSQGRVSGNTIYF.

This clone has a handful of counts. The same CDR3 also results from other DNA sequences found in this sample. CDR3 residues: CASSQDRNTGELFF. CDR3 DNA sequence: TGTGCCAGCAGCCAAGATCGGAACACCGGGGAGCTGTTTTTT. V is TRBV3-1 (or the pseudogene TRBV3-2) and J is TRBJ2-2; D is ambiguous. CDR3 length: 14 amino acids. Germline values: CDR1 LGHDT, CDR2 YNNKEL (reference sequence). V was trimmed by 0 bases and J by 1 base, leaving 3 bases between them.

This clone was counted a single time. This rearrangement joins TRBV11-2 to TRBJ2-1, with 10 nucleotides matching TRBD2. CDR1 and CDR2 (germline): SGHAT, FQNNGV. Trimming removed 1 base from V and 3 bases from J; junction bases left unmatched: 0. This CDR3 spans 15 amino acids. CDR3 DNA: TGTGCCAGCAGCTTAGGGACTAGCGGCTACAATGAGCAGTTCTTC. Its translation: CASSLGTSGYNEQFF.

CDR3 amino acids: CASSRGTDTQYF. CDR3 nucleotide sequence: TGTGCCAGCAGTCGGGGCACAGATACGCAGTATTTT. V is TRBV2 and J is TRBJ2-3; the D is unclear. This CDR3 has 12 residues. V dropped 5 bases and J dropped 1 base, with 4 bases sitting between them. Germline loops: CDR1 SNHLY, CDR2 FYNNEI.

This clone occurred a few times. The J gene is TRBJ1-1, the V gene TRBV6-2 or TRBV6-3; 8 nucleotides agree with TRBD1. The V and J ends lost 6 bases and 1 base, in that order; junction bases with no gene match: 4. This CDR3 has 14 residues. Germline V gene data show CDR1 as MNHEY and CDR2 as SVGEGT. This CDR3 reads CASSSGQGNTEAFF. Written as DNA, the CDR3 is TGTGCCAGCAGCAGCGGACAGGGGAACACTGAAGCTTTCTTT.

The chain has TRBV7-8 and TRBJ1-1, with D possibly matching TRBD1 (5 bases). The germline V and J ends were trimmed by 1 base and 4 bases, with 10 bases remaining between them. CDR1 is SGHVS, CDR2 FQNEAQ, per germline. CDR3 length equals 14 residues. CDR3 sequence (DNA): TGTGCCAGCAGCTTAGGGGGCCAGGTCACTGAAGCTTTCTTT. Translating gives CASSLGGQVTEAFF.

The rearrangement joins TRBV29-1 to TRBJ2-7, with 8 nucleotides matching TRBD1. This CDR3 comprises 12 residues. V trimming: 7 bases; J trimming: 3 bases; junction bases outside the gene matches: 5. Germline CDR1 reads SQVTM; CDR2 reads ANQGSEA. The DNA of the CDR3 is TGCAGCGGTGGACAGGGAGGCTACGAGCAGTACTTC. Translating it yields CSGGQGGYEQYF.

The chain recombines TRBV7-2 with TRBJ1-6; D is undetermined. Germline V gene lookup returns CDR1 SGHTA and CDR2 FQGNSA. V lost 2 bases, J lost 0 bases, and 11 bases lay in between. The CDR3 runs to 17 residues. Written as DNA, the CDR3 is TGTGCCAGCAGCTTATATGGCGGCAGCTCCTATAATTCACCCCTCCACTTT. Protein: CASSLYGGSSYNSPLHF.

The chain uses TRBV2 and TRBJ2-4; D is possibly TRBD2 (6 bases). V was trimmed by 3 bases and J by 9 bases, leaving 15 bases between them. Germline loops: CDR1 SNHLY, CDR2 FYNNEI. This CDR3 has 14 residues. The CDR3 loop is CASSDAVPGGIQYF. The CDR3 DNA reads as TGTGCCAGCAGTGATGCGGTACCCGGGGGCATTCAGTACTTC.

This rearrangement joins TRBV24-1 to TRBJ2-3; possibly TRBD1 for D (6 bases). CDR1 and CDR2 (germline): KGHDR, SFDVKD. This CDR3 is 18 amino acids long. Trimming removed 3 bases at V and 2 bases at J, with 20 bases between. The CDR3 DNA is TGTGCCACCAGTGATAGTCAGGCAGGGGAAGCTTTCACAGATACGCAGTATTTT. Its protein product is CATSDSQAGEAFTDTQYF.

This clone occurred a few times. CDR3 sequence: CASSSGSAGTEAFF. CDR3 nucleotide sequence: TGTGCCAGCAGTTCAGGCTCGGCGGGGACTGAAGCTTTCTTT. V is TRBV27 and J is TRBJ1-1; D ambiguous. Looked up from germline, CDR1 is MNHEY and CDR2 is SMNVEV (reference sequence). This CDR3 is 14 amino acids long. V was trimmed by 4 bases and J by 5 bases, leaving 14 bases between them.